Listed below are T cell receptor beta chains from one sample, sequenced in a study of T cells after somatic rescue of genetic block. Repertoires were generated with immunoSEQ multiplex PCR, while TCRdb's copy carries only in-frame clones and drops some. The sample lists roughly 120,000 clones, 90% to 95% occurring once. The sequenced sample consisted of peripheral blood mononuclear cells (PBMCs). The receptors derive from a woman between 18 and 29 years old. CDR3s include the opening cysteine and the closing phenylalanine or tryptophan. The D gene is left open where the match is weak. Only part of the rows carry a size: once, few, many, or a class if the clone is expanded.

TGCGCCAGCAGCTTGGCTAGCGGGGGGGAAGAGACCCAGTACTTC CASSLASGGEETQYF TRBD2 NA TRBJ2-5 TRBV5-1
TGCGCCAGCAGCTTGTCAGGGGGCGACTATGGCTACACCTTC CASSLSGGDYGYTF TRBD1 NA TRBJ1-2 TRBV5-1
TGTGCCAGCAGCGTAGCCCTAGGGACAGGGGATGGGGTACTAGGCGGGGAGCTGTTTTTT CASSVALGTGDGVLGGELFF TRBD1 once TRBJ2-2 TRBV9
TGTGCCAGCAGTTACTATTCGGGGGCGCGGGGCGAGCAGTACTTC CASSYYSGARGEQYF NA NA TRBJ2-7 TRBV6-5
TGTGCCAGCAGCTACTCTGGTCCAGGGGACTACGAGCAGTACTTC CASSYSGPGDYEQYF NA NA TRBJ2-7 TRBV7-2
TGCGCCAGCAGCCAAGATCGACAGGGGGGAATGGACTCACCCCTCCACTTT CASSQDRQGGMDSPLHF TRBD1 NA TRBJ1-6 TRBV4-3
TGTGCCACCAGCAGAGTTAGGACGGATCATATTACCGGGGAGCTGTTTTTT CATSRVRTDHITGELFF NA NA TRBJ2-2 TRBV15
TGTGCCAGCAGTGAAGAGGGGCGGGGGACAGATACGCAGTATTTT CASSEEGRGTDTQYF TRBD2 NA TRBJ2-3 TRBV2
TGCAGTGCTAGAGTATACAATGAGCAGTTCTTC CSARVYNEQFF NA NA TRBJ2-1 TRBV20-1
TGTGCCAGCAGCCAAGAACTAGCGGGGTCAGATACGCAGTATTTT CASSQELAGSDTQYF TRBD2 NA TRBJ2-3 TRBV4-2
TGTGCCAGTACCCGAGGGCCAGGGGACGGTTATGGCTACACCTTC CASTRGPGDGYGYTF NA once TRBJ1-2 TRBV19